This T cell receptor beta chain was sequenced for a study of human thymus T cells (dated by TCRdb to about 2020). For the wider study: The study characterized TCR alpha and beta repertoires from about 8 infant thymus samples and a few related peripheral blood samples. Donor ages ranging from roughly 7 to 250 days were recorded, and a handful of male and a couple of female infants were included in the cohort.

The immunoSEQ multiplex PCR assay was used to amplify the TCRB and TCRAD loci from a standardized quantity of quality-controlled genomic DNA. The amplicons covered the V(D)J region and were long enough to include the CDR3 and to identify the V and J genes. The amplicons were sequenced on an Illumina platform via the commercial immunoSEQ service. The study's processing was this. Primer bias and sequencing errors were corrected as previously described, and TCRAD and TCRB were defined on the basis of the IMGT database. immunoSEQ Analyzer 3.0 and VDJTools were used for repertoire analysis, which covered basic statistics, V/J segment usage, diversity estimates, rarefaction and pairwise overlap. Diversity was estimated with Chao1, ChaoE, Efron-Thisted, Shannon and inverse Simpson indices, and also on datasets down-sampled to the smallest sample. For repertoire overlap, CDR3 nucleotide sequence, V gene and J gene had to match strictly, and clustering was done by Jaccard-based multidimensional scaling. TCRdb took this table from immuneACCESS and kept in-frame rearrangements with V and J called. Such tables lack part of the clones; where checked against another copy, unresolved V genes explain under half of the gap, and the rest is unexplained. V, J and clone size are taken as reported in that table, and D and trimming were inferred from the DNA itself. The sample data list roughly 120,000 clones, and 90% to 95% of these were observed just once. Clones ranked in the top ten supply around 0.024% of the sample.

Thymus tissue was obtained as surgical resects removed during corrective cardiac surgery. Donors were immunologically healthy infants undergoing open corrective cardiac surgery for congenital heart defects in Finland. Thymocytes were freed from the tissue by mechanical means and kept at -70 degrees C as pellets of about 9-33 million cells. Genomic DNA was extracted from frozen cell pellets with a QIAsymphony instrument. Results the study describes overall, beyond this receptor: The related research found that thymic TCR repertoires overlapped highly between unrelated individuals. Thymus samples yielded on average approximately 840,000 unique TCRB clonotypes, compared with some 89,000 from blood samples. Both the thymic and the peripheral blood repertoires appeared to show biased V and J gene segment usage.

Of note for this clone: Its specific antigen is unknown. Within one base of it there is no much larger clone, and no base qualities were kept.

Material for sequencing was thymus tissue. This TCR derives from a boy under two years old with a congenital heart defect but otherwise immunologically healthy.

CDR3 sequence: CASSFHAGVAFF. The DNA is TGTGCCAGCAGCTTTCACGCAGGAGTGGCTTTCTTT. Recombination linked TRBV13 to TRBJ1-1; the D segment cannot be called with confidence. V and J are truncated by 3 bases and 11 bases respectively, leaving an intervening sequence of 13 bases. The CDR1 and CDR2 encoded by the germline V gene (reference sequence) are PRHDT and FYEKMQ. Taken from cysteine to phenylalanine, the CDR3 has 12 residues. This entry keeps only the CDR3 DNA: 36 bases, framed from base 1.